This TCR beta chain was found in a study of identical twins. Whole-study results and caveats: Excess sharing by twins proved weaker in beta out-of-frame sequences. Where out-of-frame alpha sequences were twin-shared, they showed excess low generation probability. Cross-sectional statistical analysis, not tracking of the same donors, underpinned the conclusions.

The CDR3 is made up of 16 amino acids. With 3 bases clipped from V and 3 bases from J, the junction kept 12 bases outside the gene matches. The germline gives CDR1 SGDLS, CDR2 YYNGEE. This clonotype was detected a few times. Its antigen is still unknown. Template switching added a universal primer site, and cDNA bore unique molecular identifiers. Via MiXCR, TCRdb re-called the 5' RACE reads, giving one row per CDR3 protein. This sample has 300,000 or so distinct CDR3 sequences; 8% to 9.5% occur once, and the top ten carry approximately 7%. This sample was also put to use in a study of yellow fever vaccine responses in identical twins.

This TCR came from a young woman in good health. Material: CD8+ T cells sorted from blood. V usage is TRBV9 and J usage is TRBJ2-7; 7 positions agree with TRBD1. CDR3 region: CASSGGHPGQYYEQYF. The CDR3 DNA reads TGTGCCAGCAGCGGGGGCCACCCGGGACAGTACTACGAGCAGTACTTC. Full variable domain (rest looked up from reference TRBV9 and TRBJ2-7): DSGVTQTPKHLITATGQRVTLRCSPRSGDLSVYWYQQSLDQGLQFLIQYYNGEERAKGNILERFSAQQFPDLHSELNLSSLELGDSALYFCASSGGHPGQYYEQYFGPGTRLTVT.